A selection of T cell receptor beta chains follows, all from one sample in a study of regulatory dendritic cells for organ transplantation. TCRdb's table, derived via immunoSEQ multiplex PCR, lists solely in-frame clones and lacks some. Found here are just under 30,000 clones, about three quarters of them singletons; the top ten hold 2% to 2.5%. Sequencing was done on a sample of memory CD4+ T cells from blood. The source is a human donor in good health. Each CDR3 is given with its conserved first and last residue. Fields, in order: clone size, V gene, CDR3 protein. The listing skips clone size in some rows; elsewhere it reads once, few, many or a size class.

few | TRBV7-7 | CASSPAIGPEAFF
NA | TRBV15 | CATSRVPSNTIYF
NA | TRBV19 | CASSIRRVGGYTF
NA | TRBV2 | CASSLISGGTDTQYF
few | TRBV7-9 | CASSPSGGEETQYF
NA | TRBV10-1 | CASSEDGDTQYF
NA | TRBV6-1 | CASSEGISTDTQYF
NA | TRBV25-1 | CANGLAEHRGAVF
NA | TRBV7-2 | CASRTVSSGANVLTF
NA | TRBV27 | CASSDQNLLPPPPAFF